One sample yielded the 32 T cell receptor beta chains listed below, sequenced in a study of T cells of healthy individuals (dated by TCRdb to 2016 to 2019). Library preparation employed 5' RACE. Sequencing was carried out with an Illumina MiSeq. Starting from the raw public reads, TCRdb applied fastp trimming at Q25, assembled clones with MiXCR and retained in-frame beta chains. CDR3 protein duplicates are merged, each entry listing the most common genes and DNA. This sample is represented by about 82,000 distinct CDR3 sequences; around 5.1% of them were singletons. The top ten clonotypes cover 7.5% of the sample. These receptors came from a female donor in good health.

J is TRBJ1-2 and V is TRBV6-5; D may be TRBD1 (5 bases). This CDR3 region has 13 residues. The germline V gene encodes CDR1 MNHEY and CDR2 SVGAGI. V was cut by 6 bases and J by 8 bases, with 16 bases left in between. CDR3 nucleotide sequence: TGTGCCAGCAGGCCGGGACCGGCCGAGGGCTACACCTTC. Its translation: CASRPGPAEGYTF.

This clonotype occurred many times. The rearrangement uses TRBV7-9 and TRBJ2-1, with a possible D match to TRBD1 (5 bases). Germline loops: CDR1 SEHNR, CDR2 FQNEAQ (reference sequence). This CDR3 contains 16 residues. V lost 5 bases to trimming and J lost 7 bases, with 21 bases between them. CDR3 region: CASSPSPMGLGNEQFF. CDR3 nucleotide sequence: TGTGCCAGCAGCCCCTCTCCGATGGGGCTAGGGAATGAGCAGTTCTTC.

J is TRBJ2-1 and V is TRBV12-5, with 8 bases fitting TRBD2. This CDR3 has 15 amino acids. Germline loops: CDR1 LGHNT, CDR2 FRNRAP. The trim removed 2 bases at V and 6 bases at J, leaving 6 bases unmatched. CDR3 loop: CASGLIIAGRNEQFF. CDR3 sequence (DNA): TGTGCTAGTGGTTTGATAATAGCGGGACGCAATGAGCAGTTCTTC. Complete variable domain (other parts from reference TRBV12-5 and TRBJ2-1): DARVTQTPRHKVTEMGQEVTMRCQPILGHNTVFWYRQTMMQGLELLAYFRNRAPLDDSGMPKDRFSAEMPDATLATLKIQPSEPRDSAVYFCASGLIIAGRNEQFFGPGTRLTVL.

Note on this clonotype: A read error may explain this, as a much larger clone is one base away. J is TRBJ2-7 and V is TRBV29-1, with a possible D match to TRBD1 (6 bases). The CDR3 length is 14 residues. The ends were cut back, 3 bases at V and 5 bases at J, with 17 bases in the middle. Looked up from germline, CDR1 is SQVTM and CDR2 is ANQGSEA. Written as DNA, the CDR3 is TGCAGCGTTGATCCCGGACAGTTCGGCCACGAGCAGTACTTC. Encoded protein: CSVDPGQFGHEQYF.

This sequence joins TRBV3-1 and TRBJ2-7, with D perhaps given as TRBD1 or TRBD2 (5 bases each). The CDR3 has 15 amino acids. With 4 bases removed from V and 3 bases from J, the gap between germline ends came to 16 bases. CDR1 is LGHDT, CDR2 YNNKEL, per germline (reference sequence). In DNA, the CDR3 is TGTGCCAGCAGCCTTGGGGGTTCCCCCATCTACGAGCAGTACTTC. This encodes CASSLGGSPIYEQYF.

The V call is TRBV5-6, the J call TRBJ2-1; 8 bases fit TRBD2. Germline V gene sequence: CDR1 SGHDT, CDR2 YYEEEE. V gave up 7 bases and J gave up 9 bases; unmatched junction bases: 12. This CDR3 is built from 14 residues. The DNA for the CDR3 is TGTGCCAGCTGTGCTAGCGGGTCCCTGCGTGAGCAGTTCTTC. Protein: CASCASGSLREQFF.

This clonotype was seen ten or more times. The gene calls are TRBV2 and TRBJ2-1, with a tentative D call TRBD2 (6 bases). This CDR3 comprises 16 residues. Germline lookup yields CDR1 SNHLY and CDR2 FYNNEI. V lost 3 bases to trimming and J lost 3 bases, with 15 bases between them. The CDR3 protein is CASSEQAGSSYNEQFF. CDR3 DNA sequence: TGTGCCAGCAGTGAGCAGGCGGGATCTAGCTACAATGAGCAGTTCTTC.

The sample holds many counts of this clonotype. This chain connects TRBV29-1 to TRBJ2-1; 8 bases agree with TRBD2. Germline CDR1 is SQVTM and CDR2 is ANQGSEA. V gave up 7 bases and J gave up 0 bases; unmatched junction bases: 11. CDR3 size: 16 residues. The CDR3 sequence is CSDAGVAGTSYNEQFF. DNA for the CDR3: TGCAGCGATGCGGGGGTAGCGGGGACCTCCTACAATGAGCAGTTCTTC.

This clonotype came up many times. The chain carries TRBV4-3 and TRBJ1-2, with D possibly TRBD1 on 6 matching bases. CDR1 and CDR2 from the germline V gene are LGHNA and YSLEER. The CDR3 loop spans 14 amino acids. The V gene lost 3 bases and the J gene lost 7 bases, with 15 bases spanning the gap. CDR3 protein: CASSQRQGYGGYTF. The CDR3 DNA follows: TGCGCCAGCAGCCAGAGGCAGGGGTACGGTGGCTACACCTTC.

The CDR3 DNA reads as TGCAGTGCAAACACACCTACGGGACTAGCAACAGATACGCAGTATTTT. It is translated as CSANTPTGLATDTQYF. The chain employs TRBV20-1 and TRBJ2-3; 9 positions agree with TRBD2. V dropped 6 bases and J dropped 3; count of bases not matched to a gene: 13. CDR1 and CDR2 from the germline V gene are DFQATT and SNEGSKA (reference sequence). The CDR3 loop spans 16 amino acids.

This clonotype appeared a few times. The rearrangement links TRBV27 to TRBJ1-2; a possible D gene is TRBD1 (5 bases). Germline CDR1 reads MNHEY; CDR2 reads SMNVEV (reference sequence). The CDR3 has 15 amino acids. V lost 5 bases and J lost 1, with 14 bases in between. The CDR3 loop is CASSPGHRDNYGYTF. CDR3 DNA sequence: TGTGCCAGCAGTCCCGGACACCGAGATAACTATGGCTACACCTTC.

The chain recombines TRBV7-2 with TRBJ2-7, with D maybe TRBD1 (7 bases). This CDR3 has 13 residues. CDR1 and CDR2 (germline): SGHTA, FQGNSA. V was pared by 6 bases and J by 6 bases, with 15 bases between. The CDR3 DNA is TGTGCCAGCAGGGAGGGCCGGACAGGCGAGCAGTACTTC. Translation: CASREGRTGEQYF. Full variable domain (rest looked up from reference TRBV7-2 and TRBJ2-7): GAGVSQSPSNKVTEKGKDVELRCDPISGHTALYWYRQSLGQGLEFLIYFQGNSAPDKSGLPSDRFSAERTGGSVSTLTIQRTQQEDSAVYLCASREGRTGEQYFGPGTRLTVT.

CDR3 in amino acids: CASSLAMVGELFF. CDR3 bases: TGTGCCAGCAGTTTAGCAATGGTTGGGGAGCTGTTTTTT. The chain combines TRBV12-3 or TRBV12-4 with TRBJ2-2; D uncertain. The CDR3 is 13 residues long. Trimming removed 0 bases at V and 8 bases at J, with 7 bases between.

This clonotype was observed a handful of times. The chain is built from TRBV27 and TRBJ1-5; D call uncertain. The V end lost 7 bases, the J end lost 6 bases, and 13 bases lay between the germline ends. The CDR3 sequence is 13 residues long. Germline V gene lookup returns CDR1 MNHEY and CDR2 SMNVEV (reference sequence). The CDR3 coding sequence is TGTGCCAGCACCCCGGGGTCGGGTCAGCCCCAGCATTTT. It is translated as CASTPGSGQPQHF.

This clonotype was recorded at least ten times. The chain links TRBV12-3 or TRBV12-4 to TRBJ2-3; possible D gene TRBD2, 5 bases. The CDR3 spans 15 residues. The V gene lost 1 base and the J gene lost 5 bases, with 13 bases spanning the gap. CDR3: CASSLVEGAGDTQYF. The CDR3 DNA reads as TGTGCCAGCAGTTTAGTTGAGGGCGCGGGAGATACGCAGTATTTT.

This clonotype was counted many times. The chain combines TRBV29-1 with TRBJ2-1; D is uncertain. The germline gives CDR1 SQVTM, CDR2 ANQGSEA. Trimming took 4 bases from V and 6 from J, leaving 10 bases between them. This CDR3 contains 12 residues. This CDR3 is CSVGPKPNEQFF. The CDR3 DNA sequence: TGCAGCGTTGGACCGAAACCCAATGAGCAGTTCTTC.

This clonotype was picked up many times. The rearrangement links TRBV12-3 or TRBV12-4 to TRBJ1-2, with D tentatively TRBD1 (5 bases). V lost 4 bases and J lost 7, with 19 bases in between. The CDR3 has 15 amino acids. The CDR3 DNA is TGTGCCAGCAGTTCCCGGGTCGGGGGGGATCTTGGCTACACCTTC. It codes for CASSSRVGGDLGYTF.

In this sample, this clonotype turned up many times. The chain employs TRBV10-3 and TRBJ2-3; D might be TRBD2 (5 bases). The CDR3 has 14 amino acids. Germline values: CDR1 ENHRY, CDR2 SYGVKD. V was pared by 4 bases and J by 2 bases, with 10 bases between. CDR3 coding DNA: TGTGCCATCAGTGCCAGCGGAAACACAGATACGCAGTATTTT. Its translation: CAISASGNTDTQYF.

This clonotype was counted many times. The genes are TRBV7-2 and TRBJ1-1; D not resolved. The CDR3 loop spans 15 amino acids. The V end lost 6 bases, the J end lost 4 bases, and 18 bases lay between the germline ends. Germline V gives CDR1 SGHTA, CDR2 FQGNSA. CDR3 sequence reads: CASSIRGPQGTEAFF. The DNA for the CDR3 is TGTGCCAGCAGTATTAGAGGACCACAAGGCACTGAAGCTTTCTTT.

At least ten counts were recorded for this clonotype. This chain links TRBV28 with TRBJ1-5; 9 nucleotides agree with TRBD1. The germline gives CDR1 MDHEN, CDR2 SYDVKM. J lost 10 bases, V lost 7 bases, and 11 bases had no gene match. This CDR3 comprises 14 residues. The DNA of the CDR3 is TGTGCCAGCATCTCCGGACAGGGGAAGAGCCCCCAGCATTTT. This gives the protein CASISGQGKSPQHF.

This clonotype has more than one count but fewer than ten. CDR3 protein: CASSVGAAGFDTIYF. DNA of the CDR3: TGTGCCAGCAGTGTCGGGGCGGCCGGTTTCGACACCATATATTTT. The genes are TRBV6-1 and TRBJ1-3; D may be TRBD1 (5 bases). The CDR3 has 15 amino acids. From germline, CDR1 is MNHNS and CDR2 SASEGT. Between the trimmed V and J ends, which lost 4 bases and 8 bases, there was a span of 18 bases.

This clonotype appeared many times. The chain joins TRBV29-1 to TRBJ2-3; 14 nucleotides align to TRBD2. The CDR3 covers 14 residues. Losses at the gene ends were 8 bases for V and 5 bases for J; bases not matched to a gene: 6. Per germline, CDR1 SQVTM and CDR2 ANQGSEA. The CDR3 DNA reads as TGCAGCCCCGGGACTAGCGGGAGTGGAGATACGCAGTATTTT. It codes for CSPGTSGSGDTQYF.

This clonotype turned up a few times. The CDR3 loop reads CASSGTGEGANVLTF. CDR3 in DNA: TGTGCCAGCAGCGGAACAGGGGAAGGGGCCAACGTCCTGACTTTC. J is TRBJ2-6 and V is TRBV9; 7 positions match TRBD1. Per germline, CDR1 SGDLS and CDR2 YYNGEE. There are 15 residues in the CDR3. Trimming cost V 3 bases and J 4 bases; bases outside gene matches: 4.

The chain employs TRBV28 and TRBJ1-1, with D perhaps matching TRBD1 (6 bases). Germline CDR1 MDHEN, CDR2 SYDVKM. The CDR3 has 12 amino acids. Trimming removed 7 bases at V and 4 bases at J, with 10 bases between. CDR3 in DNA: TGTGCCAGCATGAAAGGGGGCACTGAAGCTTTCTTT. Its translation is CASMKGGTEAFF.

This clonotype was counted ten times or more. The chain couples TRBV4-1 to TRBJ2-2; possible D gene TRBD2, 5 bases. The CDR3 covers 15 residues. Trimming removed 0 bases from V and 7 bases from J, with 12 bases in between. Germline V gives CDR1 MGHRA, CDR2 YSYEKL. DNA for the CDR3: TGCGCCAGCAGCCAAGAGATCGGGGTACGCGGGGAGCTGTTTTTT. Its protein is CASSQEIGVRGELFF.

At least ten counts were recorded for this clonotype. This rearrangement joins TRBV9 to TRBJ1-6; D is ambiguous. The CDR3 is 15 amino acids. Per germline, CDR1 SGDLS and CDR2 YYNGEE. The germline V and J ends were trimmed by 0 bases and 7 bases, with 11 bases remaining between them. CDR3 protein: CASSVEPVGNSPLHF. DNA of the CDR3: TGTGCCAGCAGCGTAGAGCCGGTGGGGAATTCACCCCTCCACTTT.

Ten or more counts support this clonotype. The rearrangement joins TRBV5-5 to TRBJ2-3; tentatively, D is TRBD1 (5 bases). Germline CDR1 is SGHKS and CDR2 is YYEKEE (reference sequence). The ends were cut back, 4 bases at V and 4 bases at J, with 16 bases in the middle. The CDR3 extends over 15 amino acids. DNA of the CDR3: TGTGCCAGCAGCCCATGGCATCAGGGCTCAGATACGCAGTATTTT. Translating it yields CASSPWHQGSDTQYF.

This clonotype was counted ten times or more. The rearrangement uses TRBV9 and TRBJ1-6; D gene uncertain. V dropped 4 bases and J dropped 5 bases, with 16 bases sitting between them. The germline CDR1 and CDR2 sequences are SGDLS and YYNGEE. The CDR3 runs 16 residues. CDR3 coding DNA: TGTGCCAGCAGCACCCACGTGGGTTCGAATAATTCACCCCTCCACTTT. It yields the protein CASSTHVGSNNSPLHF.

In its sample, this clonotype was seen many times. This chain joins TRBV7-3 and TRBJ2-7, with D possibly being TRBD1 (6 bases). Germline V gene sequence: CDR1 SGHTA, CDR2 FQGTGA. With 3 bases removed from V and 4 bases from J, the gap between germline ends came to 19 bases. The CDR3 is made up of 16 amino acids. CDR3 sequence: CASSLSGTQHAYEQYF. The CDR3, as DNA: TGTGCCAGCAGCTTGTCCGGGACACAGCATGCTTACGAGCAGTACTTC.

The chain is built from TRBV30 and TRBJ1-6; D remains ambiguous. The CDR3 totals 14 residues. Germline assignment: CDR1 GTSNPN and CDR2 SVGIG (reference sequence). V was trimmed by 7 bases and J by 7 bases, leaving 17 bases between them. This CDR3 reads CASSIGQPNSPLHF. The DNA for the CDR3 is TGTGCCTCGTCTATTGGGCAGCCAAATTCACCCCTCCACTTT.

This clonotype was observed at least ten times. The chain recombines TRBV20-1 with TRBJ1-2; no definite D call. Trimming took 5 bases from V and 2 from J, leaving 9 bases between them. CDR1 and CDR2 (germline): DFQATT, SNEGSKA (reference sequence). The CDR3 is 12 amino acids. Here the CDR3 reads CSAAQRNYGYTF. The CDR3 region has the DNA TGCAGTGCTGCCCAAAGAAACTATGGCTACACCTTC.

This clonotype was detected ten times or more. This chain joins TRBV5-4 and TRBJ1-2; TRBD1 is a possible D gene (5 bases). Per the germline V gene, CDR1 is SGHNT and CDR2 is YYREEE (reference sequence). The V end lost 0 bases, the J end lost 8 bases, and 11 bases lay between the germline ends. The CDR3 has 13 amino acids. The CDR3 sequence: CASSLDRSFGYTF. Written as DNA, the CDR3 is TGTGCCAGCAGCTTGGACAGGTCCTTCGGCTACACCTTC.